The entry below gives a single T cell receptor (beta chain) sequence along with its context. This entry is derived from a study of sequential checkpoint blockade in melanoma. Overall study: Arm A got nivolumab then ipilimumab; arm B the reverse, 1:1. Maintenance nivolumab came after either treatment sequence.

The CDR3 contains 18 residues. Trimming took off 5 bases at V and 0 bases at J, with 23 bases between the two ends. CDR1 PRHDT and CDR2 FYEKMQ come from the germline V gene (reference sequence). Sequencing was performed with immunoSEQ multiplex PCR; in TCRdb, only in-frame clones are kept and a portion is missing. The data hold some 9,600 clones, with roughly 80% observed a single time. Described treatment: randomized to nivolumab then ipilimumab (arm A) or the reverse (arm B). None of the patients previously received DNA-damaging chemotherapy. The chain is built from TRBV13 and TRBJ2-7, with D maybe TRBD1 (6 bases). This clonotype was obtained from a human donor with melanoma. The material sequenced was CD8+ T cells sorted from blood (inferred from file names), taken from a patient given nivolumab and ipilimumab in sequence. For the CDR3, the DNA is TGTGCCAGCAGCCGACCCCGGGACACACCTAGGAGCTCCTACGAGCAGTACTTC. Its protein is CASSRPRDTPRSSYEQYF.